These 2 T cell receptor beta chains were all obtained from the same sample, sequenced in a study of CD8+ T cells in alopecia areata. The pooled cutaneous lymph node cells were sorted using several markers (CD4, CD8alpha, NKG2D, NKG2ACE and others). cDNA prepared by RNA extraction and subsequent reverse transcription served as the template for sequencing. TCRdb's table, derived via immunoSEQ multiplex PCR, lists solely in-frame clones and lacks some. Sampling found 270,000 or so clones, none seen once. The specimen sequenced was CD4+ T cells sorted from a lymph node. These receptors came from a C3H/HeJ mouse with alopecia areata. The MHC haplotype recorded for the strain is H2-k.

This clone was detected ten times or more. The gene names given are mouse names. From the germline J gene comes the end of the CDR3, since the read stops 4 residues before it. The chain employs TRBV19 and TRBJ2-1; 14 bases match TRBD2. This CDR3 region has 17 residues. Germline V CDR1 and CDR2: FNHDT, SITEND (reference sequence). CDR3 region: CASSPRDWGGARAEQFF. The CDR3 bases that were read are TGTGCCAGCAGTCCCCGGGACTGGGGGGGCGCAAGAGCT.

With respect to this clone: The germline and genes are mouse ones. The read gets to within 4 residues of the CDR3 end, and the germline J gene fills in the rest. The same CDR3 is also encoded by other DNA sequences in this sample. This chain connects TRBV31 to TRBJ2-3; D is possibly TRBD2 (7 bases). The CDR3 contains 14 residues. Trimming removed 0 bases at V and 3 bases at J, with 10 bases between. The germline CDR1 and CDR2 sequences are GKSSPN and SITVG. The CDR3 bases that were read are TGTGCCTGGAGTCTAAAGGGGGGGGCAGAA. As protein: CAWSLKGGAE. The entire CDR3 protein reads CAWSLKGGAETLYF.